This passage covers 11 T cell receptor beta chains from one sample sequenced in a study of T-cell reconstitution after alpha-beta-depleted transplantation in children. A library of TCRbeta sequences, prepared with unique molecular identifiers, was generated. Each CDR3 protein is one row after TCRdb ran MiXCR on the PCR reads. The table shows 640,000 or so distinct CDR3 sequences, with roughly 15% occurring only once. The starting material was PBMCs from the stem cell graft donor, obtained from the stem cell graft. These receptors were obtained from a human donor who donated a stem cell graft to a child with acute myeloid leukemia.

This clonotype showed up many times. The CDR3 bases are TGCAGCGTCGAGCGACTAGCGAGGGACTACAATGAGCAGTTCTTC. It translates to CSVERLARDYNEQFF. V usage is TRBV29-1 and J usage is TRBJ2-1, with 8 bases lining up with TRBD2. The CDR3 covers 15 residues. Germline trimming cut 6 bases from V and 3 bases from J; bases unmatched to any gene: 10. Germline V gene lookup returns CDR1 SQVTM and CDR2 ANQGSEA.

This clonotype was seen at least ten times. This chain uses TRBV7-9 with TRBJ2-1; TRBD1 might be the D (5 bases). Deletions cut 4 bases from V and 5 bases from J, with 9 bases between. This CDR3 contains 13 residues. CDR1 and CDR2 from the germline V gene are SEHNR and FQNEAQ (reference sequence). The CDR3 region is CASSSPTDNEQFF. In DNA form, the CDR3 reads TGTGCCAGCAGCTCACCGACAGACAATGAGCAGTTCTTC.

This clonotype was picked up a small number of times. This chain uses TRBV5-5 with TRBJ2-7; a possible D gene is TRBD1 (5 bases). The CDR3 is made up of 14 amino acids. In germline, CDR1 is SGHKS, CDR2 YYEKEE (reference sequence). Trimming shortened V by 2 bases and J by 0 bases, and 9 bases separated the two germline ends. In DNA form, the CDR3 reads TGTGCCAGCAGCTTCGACAGCGCCTCCTACGAGCAGTACGTC. It yields the protein CASSFDSASYEQYV.

The J gene is TRBJ2-3, the V gene TRBV4-1; possibly TRBD1 for D (6 bases). This CDR3 is built from 15 residues. Trimming took off 7 bases at V and 0 bases at J, with 14 bases between the two ends. The germline V gene has CDR1 MGHRA and CDR2 YSYEKL. This CDR3 reads CASKRGTASTDTQYF. The CDR3 region has the DNA TGCGCCAGCAAAAGGGGGACCGCTAGCACAGATACGCAGTATTTT.

At least ten counts were recorded for this clonotype. The V gene is TRBV15, the J gene TRBJ2-2; maybe TRBD1 (6 bases). The CDR3 loop spans 15 amino acids. Germline-derived CDR1 and CDR2 are LNHNV and YYDKDF (reference sequence). V lost 2 bases to trimming and J lost 1 base, with 8 bases between them. CDR3 sequence: CATSRLDRNTGELFF. The CDR3 DNA sequence: TGTGCCACCAGCAGATTGGACAGGAACACCGGGGAGCTGTTTTTT.

This clonotype was detected many times. CDR3 nucleotide sequence: TGCGCCAGCAGCCAAGAGAGGCGGTTCAGCTACGAGCAGTACTTC. It is translated as CASSQERRFSYEQYF. J is TRBJ2-7 and V is TRBV4-3; D is undetermined. Looked up from germline, CDR1 is LGHNA and CDR2 is YSLEER. Trimming took 0 bases from V and 3 from J, leaving 12 bases between them. This CDR3 is built from 15 residues.

This clonotype was detected ten times or more. The chain joins TRBV6-5 to TRBJ2-7, with D perhaps TRBD2 (5 bases). V was pared by 2 bases and J by 3 bases, with 8 bases between. Germline V gives CDR1 MNHEY, CDR2 SVGAGI. CDR3 length: 13 residues. For the CDR3, the DNA is TGTGCCAGCAGTTACGGCCGGGACTACGAGCAGTACGTC. Its translation: CASSYGRDYEQYV.

This clonotype has ten or more counts. The chain employs TRBV12-3 or TRBV12-4 and TRBJ1-1; D is unresolved. This CDR3 is built from 13 residues. Trimming pared 3 bases from V and 0 bases from J, leaving 5 bases between. The DNA of the CDR3 is TGTGCCAGCAGTTTTGCCCTGAACACTGAAGCTTTCTTT. This gives the protein CASSFALNTEAFF.

The chain is built from TRBV20-1 and TRBJ1-5; 10 nucleotides match TRBD1. CDR3 size: 17 residues. V gave up 1 base and J gave up 4 bases; unmatched junction bases: 10. The germline gives CDR1 DFQATT, CDR2 SNEGSKA (reference sequence). The CDR3 coding sequence is TGCAGTGCTAGAGCTCCGACAGGGGGCGCGGGTAATCAGCCCCAGCATTTT. Translating gives CSARAPTGGAGNQPQHF.

There are a few counts of this clonotype. The CDR3 region has the DNA TGTGCCAGCAGTTTGGCAGGCATGGGGGCCAACGTCCTGACTTTC. Its translation is CASSLAGMGANVLTF. The V and J genes are TRBV12-3 or TRBV12-4 and TRBJ2-6, with D unresolved. The CDR3 sequence is 15 residues long. The V end was cut by 3 bases, the J end by 4 bases, with 10 bases between.

This clonotype was counted ten times or more. This chain uses TRBV5-5 with TRBJ2-1; 10 bases are shared with TRBD1. V trimming: 6 bases; J trimming: 4 bases; junction bases outside the gene matches: 7. The CDR3 covers 15 residues. Germline loops: CDR1 SGHKS, CDR2 YYEKEE (reference sequence). The CDR3 spells CASNTGTGVYNEQFF. The CDR3 nucleotides read TGTGCCAGCAACACAGGGACAGGGGTATACAATGAGCAGTTCTTC.